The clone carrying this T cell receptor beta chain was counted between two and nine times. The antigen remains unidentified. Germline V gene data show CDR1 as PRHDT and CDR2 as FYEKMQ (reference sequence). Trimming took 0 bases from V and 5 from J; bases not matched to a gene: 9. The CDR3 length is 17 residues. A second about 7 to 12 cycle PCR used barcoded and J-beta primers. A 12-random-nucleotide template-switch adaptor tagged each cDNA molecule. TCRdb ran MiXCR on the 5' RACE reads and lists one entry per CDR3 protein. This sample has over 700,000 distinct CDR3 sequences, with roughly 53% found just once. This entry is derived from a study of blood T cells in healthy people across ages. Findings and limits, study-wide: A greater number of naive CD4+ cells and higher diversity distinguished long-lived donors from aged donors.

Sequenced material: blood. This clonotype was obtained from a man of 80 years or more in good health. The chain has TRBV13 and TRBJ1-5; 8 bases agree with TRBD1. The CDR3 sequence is CASSLGWTGRRDQPQHF. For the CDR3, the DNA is TGTGCCAGCAGCTTAGGATGGACAGGGAGGAGGGATCAGCCCCAGCATTTT.